These 29 T cell receptor beta chains came from one sample sequenced in a study of human T cells and chemical hapten exposure. TCRdb itself ran the RACE reads through MiXCR, one entry per CDR3 protein. The sample has some 340,000 distinct CDR3 sequences; under 9% are singletons. The time point denotes: patch test 1, 2 weeks after DPC sensitization. Noted treatment: therapeutic diphenylcyclopropenone sensitization with weekly scalp DPC. The sequences come from whole blood, collected in connection with sensitization to the hapten diphenylcyclopropenone (DPC). Every receptor here comes from a woman younger than 30 with alopecia areata. Some clones in this sample may be carry-over from other donors' samples.

There are many counts of this clonotype. The rearrangement joins TRBV4-1 to TRBJ2-6; D unresolved. Germline loops: CDR1 MGHRA, CDR2 YSYEKL. V was trimmed by 4 bases and J by 0 bases, leaving 10 bases between them. CDR3 length: 16 amino acids. In nucleotides, the CDR3 is TGCGCCAGCAGCCCACGGGTTTTCTCTGGGGCCAACGTCCTGACTTTC. This encodes CASSPRVFSGANVLTF.

There are a few counts of this clonotype. The J gene is TRBJ2-7, the V gene TRBV7-9; 9 bases are shared with TRBD1. CDR3 size: 14 residues. Germline assignment: CDR1 SEHNR and CDR2 FQNEAQ (reference sequence). The ends lost 3 bases at V and 7 bases at J; junction bases unmatched: 7. The CDR3 sequence is CASSLGQGIWEQYF. DNA for the CDR3: TGTGCCAGCAGCTTGGGACAGGGTATTTGGGAGCAGTACTTC. Filled out from reference TRBV7-9 and TRBJ2-7, the complete variable domain reads DTGVSQNPRHKITKRGQNVTFRCDPISEHNRLYWYRQTLGQGPEFLTYFQNEAQLEKSRLLSDRFSAERPKGSFSTLEIQRTEQGDSAMYLCASSLGQGIWEQYFGPGTRLTVT.

V is TRBV3-1 and J is TRBJ2-6, with D perhaps TRBD1 (5 bases). The CDR3 length is 18 residues. Germline loops: CDR1 LGHDT, CDR2 YNNKEL (reference sequence). V gave up 2 bases and J gave up 0 bases, with 14 bases separating them. CDR3 region: CASSQQGLSPSGANVLTF. CDR3 bases: TGTGCCAGCAGCCAACAGGGCTTGAGTCCCTCTGGGGCCAACGTCCTGACTTTC. Looking up the rest from reference TRBV3-1 and TRBJ2-6 gives the full variable domain: DTAVSQTPKYLVTQMGNDKSIKCEQNLGHDTMYWYKQDSKKFLKIMFSYNNKELIINETVPNRFSPKSPDKAHLNLHINSLELGDSAVYFCASSQQGLSPSGANVLTFGAGSRLTVL.

Of note for this clonotype: At one boundary the junction diverges from the germline segment, which might be a read error. J is TRBJ1-1 and V is TRBV6-5; a weak D match, TRBD1 (5 bases). Germline assignment: CDR1 MNHEY and CDR2 SVGAGI. The length of the CDR3 is 15 residues. The CDR3 reads CASSHSGASGTEAFF. The CDR3 DNA follows: TGTGCCAGCAGTCACTCCGGGGCGAGCGGCACTGAAGCTTTCTTT.

There are many counts of this clonotype. The chain joins TRBV7-2 to TRBJ2-1, with D hard to call. The CDR3 spans 12 residues. From germline, CDR1 is SGHTA and CDR2 FQGNSA. The V gene lost 4 bases and the J gene lost 8 bases, with 9 bases spanning the gap. CDR3 DNA: TGTGCCAGCAGCTCTAGGTTTCATGAGCAGTTCTTC. Encoded protein: CASSSRFHEQFF.

The gene calls are TRBV14 and TRBJ2-3, with D possibly TRBD2 on 6 matching bases. The germline V and J ends were trimmed by 3 bases and 0 bases, with 16 bases remaining between them. The germline V gene encodes CDR1 SGHDN and CDR2 FVKESK. The CDR3 has 17 amino acids. The CDR3 DNA is TGTGCCAGCAGCCATGCCCCAACGGGGACTAGCACAGATACGCAGTATTTT. It encodes CASSHAPTGTSTDTQYF.

This clonotype turned up a few times. The CDR3 nucleotides are TGTGCCAGCAGCTTTGGGACTGCCACGAACACCGGGGAGCTGTTTTTT. Amino acid sequence: CASSFGTATNTGELFF. The chain combines TRBV9 with TRBJ2-2, with D possibly TRBD2 on 6 matching bases. This CDR3 has 16 residues. The germline V gene encodes CDR1 SGDLS and CDR2 YYNGEE. Between the trimmed V and J ends, which lost 4 bases and 0 bases, there was a span of 13 bases. The entire variable domain, with the rest obtained from reference TRBV9 and TRBJ2-2, is as follows: DSGVTQTPKHLITATGQRVTLRCSPRSGDLSVYWYQQSLDQGLQFLIQYYNGEERAKGNILERFSAQQFPDLHSELNLSSLELGDSALYFCASSFGTATNTGELFFGEGSRLTVL.

This clonotype was detected ten times or more. The chain couples TRBV27 to TRBJ2-2; 11 nucleotides match TRBD2. V was pared by 2 bases and J by 2 bases, with 4 bases of the junction left unmatched. CDR1 is MNHEY, CDR2 SMNVEV, per germline (reference sequence). The CDR3 consists of 17 residues. CDR3 sequence reads: CASSLGLAGGNTGELFF. DNA of the CDR3: TGTGCCAGCAGTTTAGGTCTAGCGGGGGGCAACACCGGGGAGCTGTTTTTT.

This clonotype was seen more than once but under ten times. Written as DNA, the CDR3 is TGCAGTGCAATGACAGGGTTGTGGAGTGCGAACACTGAAGCTTTCTTT. Its protein product is CSAMTGLWSANTEAFF. The rearrangement uses TRBV29-1 and TRBJ1-1; 7 nucleotides line up with TRBD1. The CDR3 totals 16 residues. CDR1 and CDR2 from the germline V gene are SQVTM and ANQGSEA.

This clonotype was recorded at least ten times. CDR3 region: CSASPYRGYEQYF. The CDR3 DNA reads TGCAGTGCTAGTCCCTACAGGGGCTACGAGCAGTACTTC. The rearrangement joins TRBV20-1 to TRBJ2-7, with TRBD1 matching over 7 bases. J lost 3 bases, V lost 3 bases, and 5 bases had no gene match. CDR3 length: 13 amino acids. CDR1 and CDR2 from the germline V gene are DFQATT and SNEGSKA (reference sequence).

The chain's CDR3 is CASSYSGAGNSPLHF. As DNA, the CDR3 is TGTGCCAGCAGTTACTCAGGGGCAGGTAATTCACCCCTCCACTTT. The rearrangement uses TRBV6-5 and TRBJ1-6; tentative D call: TRBD1 (5 bases). Trimming shortened V by 0 bases and J by 6 bases, and 9 bases separated the two germline ends. The CDR3 sequence is 15 residues long. Germline CDR1 reads MNHEY; CDR2 reads SVGAGI.

Turning to this clonotype: A much larger clone differs by one base, so this may be a read error. V gene TRBV28 combines with J gene TRBJ2-5, with D maybe TRBD2 (6 bases). V dropped 3 bases and J dropped 2 bases, with 13 bases sitting between them. The CDR3 has 15 amino acids. CDR1 and CDR2 from the germline V gene are MDHEN and SYDVKM. CDR3 DNA: TGTGCCAGCAGTTTTTCTGCGGGGTCTCAAGAGACCCAGTACTTC. It codes for CASSFSAGSQETQYF.

The chain is built from TRBV7-3 and TRBJ2-1; TRBD2 agrees at 11 bases. V was clipped by 4 bases and J by 4 bases; unmatched bases: 0. The germline V gene encodes CDR1 SGHTA and CDR2 FQGTGA. The CDR3 covers 14 residues. CDR3 DNA sequence: TGTGCCAGCAGCTGGACTAGCGGGTACAATGAGCAGTTCTTC. Amino acids: CASSWTSGYNEQFF. Variable domain in full (rest from reference TRBV7-3 and TRBJ2-1): GAGVSQTPSNKVTEKGKYVELRCDPISGHTALYWYRQSLGQGPEFLIYFQGTGAADDSGLPNDRFFAVRPEGSVSTLKIQRTERGDSAVYLCASSWTSGYNEQFFGPGTRLTVL.

This clonotype turned up a few times. The chain joins TRBV25-1 to TRBJ1-2, with D unclear. Germline V gene sequence: CDR1 MGHDK, CDR2 SYGVNS. Trimming left V 5 bases short and J 2 bases short, with 9 bases between. The length of the CDR3 is 13 residues. Here the CDR3 DNA reads TGTGCCAGCAGTAAAGACGGAAACTATGGCTACACCTTC. As protein: CASSKDGNYGYTF.

In this sample, this clonotype turned up many times. The V and J genes are TRBV7-2 and TRBJ2-1; D remains unclear. Germline V CDR1 and CDR2: SGHTA, FQGNSA. The CDR3 runs to 12 residues. The ends were cut back, 3 bases at V and 8 bases at J, with 8 bases in the middle. The CDR3: CASSFSRDEQFF. The DNA of the CDR3 is TGTGCCAGCAGCTTTAGTCGCGATGAGCAGTTCTTC.

In its sample, this clonotype was seen many times. The chain links TRBV29-1 to TRBJ1-1; tentatively, D is TRBD1 (5 bases). Per the germline V gene, CDR1 is SQVTM and CDR2 is ANQGSEA. V gave up 2 bases and J gave up 13 bases, with 14 bases separating them. The CDR3 length is 11 residues. CDR3 sequence: CSVEFSQGVFF. CDR3 in DNA: TGCAGCGTTGAATTTAGCCAGGGAGTTTTCTTT.

The J gene is TRBJ1-2, the V gene TRBV3-1, with TRBD1 identical over 7 bases. CDR1 is LGHDT and CDR2 is YNNKEL in the germline V gene (reference sequence). With V trimmed by 4 bases and J by 0 bases, 11 bases remained unmatched. The CDR3 totals 17 residues. This CDR3 reads CASSPLEYDRANYGYTF. The CDR3 DNA sequence: TGTGCCAGCAGCCCTTTAGAGTACGACAGGGCTAACTATGGCTACACCTTC.

The V gene is TRBV6-1, the J gene TRBJ1-5; 7 bases agree with TRBD1. The junction had 10 bases not matched to a gene; V was cut back by 5 bases and J by 0 bases. Germline V gives CDR1 MNHNS, CDR2 SASEGT. The CDR3 sequence is 17 residues long. The CDR3 reads CASSRTGRAYSNQPQHF. DNA of the CDR3: TGTGCCAGCAGTAGGACAGGACGGGCTTATAGCAATCAGCCCCAGCATTTT.

The chain uses TRBV19 and TRBJ1-1; D ambiguous. V shed 5 bases and J shed 3 bases, with 13 bases lying between them. The CDR3 spans 14 residues. Per germline, CDR1 LNHDA and CDR2 SQIVND (reference sequence). CDR3 protein: CASSFPGGDTEAFF. For the CDR3, the DNA is TGTGCCAGTAGTTTCCCGGGCGGGGACACTGAAGCTTTCTTT.

The chain combines TRBV7-2 with TRBJ1-4; D perhaps matches TRBD1 (5 bases). Trimming pared 2 bases from V and 7 bases from J, leaving 14 bases between. Germline V gene lookup returns CDR1 SGHTA and CDR2 FQGNSA. The length of the CDR3 is 15 residues. CDR3 in amino acids: CASSLQRGAGEKLFF. Written as DNA, the CDR3 is TGTGCCAGCAGCTTACAACGAGGGGCCGGTGAAAAACTGTTTTTT.

This clonotype was detected ten times or more. The chain is built from TRBV11-2 and TRBJ2-1; D remains ambiguous. In germline, CDR1 is SGHAT, CDR2 FQNNGV. The CDR3 sequence is 17 residues long. V lost 2 bases and J lost 1, with 15 bases in between. CDR3 bases: TGTGCCAGCAGCTTAAACCCCACGGAATATTCCTACAATGAGCAGTTCTTC. Amino acids: CASSLNPTEYSYNEQFF.

The V and J genes are TRBV10-3 and TRBJ2-3; TRBD2 agrees at 7 bases. The CDR3 spans 13 residues. CDR1 and CDR2 from the germline V gene are ENHRY and SYGVKD. Losses at the gene ends were 10 bases for V and 5 bases for J; bases not matched to a gene: 9. This CDR3 reads CATSGENKDTQYF. The CDR3 nucleotides are TGTGCCACAAGCGGGGAGAATAAAGATACGCAGTATTTT.

The chain recombines TRBV7-9 with TRBJ1-6; D perhaps matches TRBD1 (6 bases). Trimming stripped 5 bases from V and 5 bases from J, with 10 bases between. The CDR3 is 14 residues long. Germline V gene sequence: CDR1 SEHNR, CDR2 FQNEAQ (reference sequence). This chain's CDR3 is CASSPDRDNSPLHF. The DNA of the CDR3 is TGTGCCAGCAGCCCGGACAGAGATAATTCACCCCTCCACTTT.

The gene calls are TRBV4-3 and TRBJ2-1; the D is unclear. The CDR3 runs to 15 residues. The V and J ends lost 0 bases and 7 bases respectively, with 13 bases between them. Germline-derived CDR1 and CDR2 are LGHNA and YSLEER. In DNA, the CDR3 is TGCGCCAGCAGCCAAGACCCTTCTAGTTGGAATGAGCAGTTCTTC. This encodes CASSQDPSSWNEQFF.

CDR3 in DNA: TGTGCCAGCTCACCACCTAGGGCCGGTGCAACTAATGAAAAACTGTTTTTT. It codes for CASSPPRAGATNEKLFF. This chain joins TRBV18 and TRBJ1-4, with D hard to call. Germline CDR1 is KGHSH and CDR2 is LQKENI. The V end lost 0 bases, the J end lost 0 bases, and 11 bases lay between the germline ends. This CDR3 has 17 amino acids. The full variable domain, rest sourced from reference TRBV18 and TRBJ1-4, is NAGVMQNPRHLVRRRGQEARLRCSPMKGHSHVYWYRQLPEEGLKFMVYLQKENIIDESGMPKERFSAEFPKEGPSILRIQQVVRGDSAAYFCASSPPRAGATNEKLFFGSGTQLSVL.

This clonotype was seen many times. The chain has TRBV27 and TRBJ2-7; D unclear. The CDR3 runs to 15 residues. In germline, CDR1 is MNHEY, CDR2 SMNVEV (reference sequence). Deletions cut 4 bases from V and 7 bases from J, with 20 bases between. CDR3 protein: CASSSLYRAHGEQYF. CDR3 nucleotides: TGTGCCAGCAGTTCCCTTTACCGGGCCCATGGGGAGCAGTACTTC.

This chain joins TRBV6-1 and TRBJ1-5; no clear D gene. There are 14 residues in the CDR3. The germline gives CDR1 MNHNS, CDR2 SASEGT. Trimming left V 4 bases short and J 2 bases short, with 9 bases between. CDR3 coding DNA: TGTGCCAGCAGTGGGACCCAGGGCAATCAGCCCCAGCATTTT. It codes for CASSGTQGNQPQHF.

V and J are TRBV3-1 and TRBJ1-2, with D hard to call. CDR3 length: 14 amino acids. V was clipped by 0 bases and J by 3 bases, with 8 bases between them. In germline, CDR1 is LGHDT, CDR2 YNNKEL (reference sequence). This chain's CDR3 is CASSQDQSYYGYTF. CDR3 bases: TGTGCCAGCAGCCAAGATCAGTCCTACTATGGCTACACCTTC.

The V and J genes are TRBV2 and TRBJ1-4; no reliable D call. Germline V gene data show CDR1 as SNHLY and CDR2 as FYNNEI. The CDR3 runs to 15 residues. Trimming pared 5 bases from V and 4 bases from J, leaving 14 bases between. CDR3 loop: CASSLSQPSNEKLFF. The CDR3, as DNA: TGTGCCAGCAGTCTGAGTCAGCCAAGTAATGAAAAACTGTTTTTT.